This T cell receptor beta chain derives from a study of T-cell memory formation after mild COVID-19. Study as a whole: Largely, the TCR clusters proved donor specific.

Study observations and caveats: Prior to infection, memory already included some responding clones, suggesting cross-reactive memory joined. Confirmation of SARS-CoV-2 specificity was lacking for second-wave clones peaking day 37.

cDNA libraries for TCR alpha and TCR beta, carrying sample barcodes and UMIs, came from 5'RACE with constant-segment primers. TCRdb reanalysed the 5' RACE reads using MiXCR and keeps one entry per CDR3 protein. This table holds over 450,000 distinct CDR3 sequences, about a fifth found once. This CDR3 is built from 15 residues. This clonotype was picked up a small number of times. Its antigen is not known. V gene TRBV21-1 combines with J gene TRBJ1-3. TRBV21-1 is a recognized pseudogene. The source material was PBMCs or a T cell subset sorted from them (not recorded which). This sequence was found in an adult woman who had mild COVID-19 (a few samples of this study predate the infection). Cell type and time point are not known. The CDR3 DNA reads as TGTGCCAGCAACGGCGGGGATTGTCGTGGAAACACCATATATTTT. It is translated as CASNGGDCRGNTIYF.